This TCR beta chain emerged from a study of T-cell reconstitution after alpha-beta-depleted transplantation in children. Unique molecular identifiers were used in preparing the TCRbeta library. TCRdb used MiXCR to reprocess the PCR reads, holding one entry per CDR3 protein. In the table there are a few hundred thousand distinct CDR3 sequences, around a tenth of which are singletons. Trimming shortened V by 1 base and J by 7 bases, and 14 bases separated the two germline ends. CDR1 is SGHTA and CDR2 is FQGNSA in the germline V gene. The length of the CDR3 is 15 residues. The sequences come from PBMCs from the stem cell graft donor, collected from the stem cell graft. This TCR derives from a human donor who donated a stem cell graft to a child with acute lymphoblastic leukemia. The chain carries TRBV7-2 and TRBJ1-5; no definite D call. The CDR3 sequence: CASSLVEGGYQPQHF. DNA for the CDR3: TGTGCCAGCAGCTTAGTGGAGGGAGGGTACCAGCCCCAGCATTTT.